This TCR beta chain was recorded in a study of T cell repertoires in cytomegalovirus infection. Study information: TCR beta signatures that were public indicated CMV infection and matching HLA type.

TCRdb used MiXCR to reprocess the reads, holding one entry per CDR3 protein. The repertoire holds some 100,000 distinct CDR3 sequences, with around a quarter as singletons. About this clonotype: What it binds is not known.

Notes on the study in general: Adding up the frequency of public TCR beta families identified people who carried CMV plus the relevant HLA. The ex vivo response showed dominance by HLA-C-restricted CMV-specific TCR beta clonotypes.

Germline CDR1 MNHNS, CDR2 SASEGT. V was trimmed by 1 base and J by 0 bases, leaving 5 bases between them. This CDR3 spans 14 amino acids. The specimen sequenced was CD8+ T cells from PBMCs. The V call is TRBV6-1, the J call TRBJ2-3; D ambiguous. This receptor was obtained from a human donor in good health (CMV status not recorded). Some clones in this sample may be carry-over from other donors' samples. The CDR3 region is CASSEEDSTDTQYF. CDR3 nucleotide sequence: TGTGCCAGCAGTGAAGAGGACAGCACAGATACGCAGTATTTT.